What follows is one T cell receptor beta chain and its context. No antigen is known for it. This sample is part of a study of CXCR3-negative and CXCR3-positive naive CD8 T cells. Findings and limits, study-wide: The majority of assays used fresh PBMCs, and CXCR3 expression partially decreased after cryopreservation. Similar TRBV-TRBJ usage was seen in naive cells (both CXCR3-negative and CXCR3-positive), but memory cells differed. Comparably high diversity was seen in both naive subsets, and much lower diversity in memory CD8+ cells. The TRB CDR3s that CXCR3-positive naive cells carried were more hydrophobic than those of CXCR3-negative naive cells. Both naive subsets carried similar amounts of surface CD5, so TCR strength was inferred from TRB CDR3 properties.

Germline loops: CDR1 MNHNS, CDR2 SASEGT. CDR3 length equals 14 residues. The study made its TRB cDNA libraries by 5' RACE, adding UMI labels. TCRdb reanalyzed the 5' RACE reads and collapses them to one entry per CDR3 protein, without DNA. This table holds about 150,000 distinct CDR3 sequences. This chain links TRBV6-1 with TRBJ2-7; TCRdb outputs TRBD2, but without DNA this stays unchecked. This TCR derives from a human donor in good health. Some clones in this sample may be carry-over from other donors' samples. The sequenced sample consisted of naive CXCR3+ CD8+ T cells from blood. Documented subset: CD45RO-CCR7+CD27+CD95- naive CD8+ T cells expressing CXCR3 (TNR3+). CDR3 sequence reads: CASSTRDYSYEQYF.